What follows describes a single T cell receptor beta chain. Antigen: not known. The data derive from a study of T cells expressing NK-cell markers. Study in general: From sorted CD3+CD56+NKG2C+, CD3+CD56+NKG2C- and CD3+CD56-NKG2C+ T cells came the TCR beta repertoires. Whole-study findings and limits: Where a handful of donors were concerned, these clonotypes also led the CD3+CD56-NKG2C+ fraction.

UMI-tagged 5'RACE template switching yielded the TCR beta cDNA. TCRdb re-called the 5' RACE reads; one entry per CDR3 protein, DNA not given. Recorded for this sample: 400,000 to 550,000 distinct CDR3 sequences. This CDR3 has 15 amino acids. Germline V gene lookup returns CDR1 DFQATT and CDR2 SNEGSKA (reference sequence). The chain is built from TRBV20-1 and TRBJ2-7; there is no DNA to check the TCRdb D call of TRBD2. Sequencing input: blood T cells: a sorted CD56 or NKG2C T cell subset, CD4+ or CD8+ T cells, or bulk PBMC T cells (not recorded which). This sequence was found in a woman between 18 and 69 years old in good health. The CDR3: CSARVAGGPNYEQYF.